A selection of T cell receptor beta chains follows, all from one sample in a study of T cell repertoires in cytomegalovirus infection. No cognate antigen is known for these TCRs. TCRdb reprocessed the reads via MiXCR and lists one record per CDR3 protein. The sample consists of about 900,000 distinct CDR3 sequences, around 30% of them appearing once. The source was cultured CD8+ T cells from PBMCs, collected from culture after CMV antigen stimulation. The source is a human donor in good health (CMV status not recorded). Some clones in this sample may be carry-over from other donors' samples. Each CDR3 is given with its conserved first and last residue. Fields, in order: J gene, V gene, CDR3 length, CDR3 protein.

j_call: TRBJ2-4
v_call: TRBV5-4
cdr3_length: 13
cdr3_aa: CARVLGSQNIQYF

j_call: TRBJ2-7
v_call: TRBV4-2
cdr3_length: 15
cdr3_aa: CASSQGISGAYEQYF

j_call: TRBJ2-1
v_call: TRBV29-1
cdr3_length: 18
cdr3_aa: CSVNGYSDGRGLLDEQFF

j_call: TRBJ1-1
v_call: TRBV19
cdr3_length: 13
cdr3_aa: CASSISPTAEAFF

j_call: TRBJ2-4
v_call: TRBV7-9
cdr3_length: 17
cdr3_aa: CASSRSGDRRAKNIQYF

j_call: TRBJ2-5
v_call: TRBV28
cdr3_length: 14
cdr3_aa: CASSQLKRPGTQYF

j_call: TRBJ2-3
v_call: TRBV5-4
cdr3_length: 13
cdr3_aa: CASYSGYTDTQYF

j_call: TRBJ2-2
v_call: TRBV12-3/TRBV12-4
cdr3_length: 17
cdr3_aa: CASSDRDSIRLTGELFF

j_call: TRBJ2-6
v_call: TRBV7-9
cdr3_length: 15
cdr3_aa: CASSLGGVGANVLTF

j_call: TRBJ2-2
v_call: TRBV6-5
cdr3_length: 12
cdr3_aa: CASGTITGELFF

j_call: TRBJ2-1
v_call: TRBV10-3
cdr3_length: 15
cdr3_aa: CAISLRTSGEDEQFF

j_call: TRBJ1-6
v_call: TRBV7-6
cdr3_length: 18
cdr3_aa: CASSLRDTLYSYNSPLHF

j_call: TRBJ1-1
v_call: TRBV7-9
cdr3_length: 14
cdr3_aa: CASRSGQTNTEAFF

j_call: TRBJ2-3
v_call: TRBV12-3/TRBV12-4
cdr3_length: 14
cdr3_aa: CASSLLAGRDTQYF

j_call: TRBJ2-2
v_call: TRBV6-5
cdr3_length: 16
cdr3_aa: CASSHRDRGGAGELFF

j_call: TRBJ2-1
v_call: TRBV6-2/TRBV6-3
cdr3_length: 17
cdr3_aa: CASHAIPGLADYNEQFF

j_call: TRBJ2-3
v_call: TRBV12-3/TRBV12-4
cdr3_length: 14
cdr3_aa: CASSFGGGHDTQYF

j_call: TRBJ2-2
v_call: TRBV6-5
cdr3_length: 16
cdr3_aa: CASSYSAGDSAGELFF

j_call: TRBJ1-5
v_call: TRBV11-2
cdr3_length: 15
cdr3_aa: CASSLGDGFNQPQHF

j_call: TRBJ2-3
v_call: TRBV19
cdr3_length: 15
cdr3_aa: CASSIERGRQDTQYF

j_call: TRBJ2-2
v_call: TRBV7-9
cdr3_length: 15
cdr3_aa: CASRPGRTNTGELFF

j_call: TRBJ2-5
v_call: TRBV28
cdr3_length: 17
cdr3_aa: CASSLGSYTVIQETQYF

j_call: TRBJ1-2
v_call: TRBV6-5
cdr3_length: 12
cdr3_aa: CASSTGVYGYTF

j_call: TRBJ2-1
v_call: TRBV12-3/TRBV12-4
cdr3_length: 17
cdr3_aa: CASSFASGAPSYKEQFF

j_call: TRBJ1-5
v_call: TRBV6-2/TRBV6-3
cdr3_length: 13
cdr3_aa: CASTSQGNQPQHF

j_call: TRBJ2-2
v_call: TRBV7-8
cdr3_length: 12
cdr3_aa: CAGWWDTGELFF

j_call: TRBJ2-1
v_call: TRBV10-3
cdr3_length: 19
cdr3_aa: CAISELLAGGQSSYNEQFF

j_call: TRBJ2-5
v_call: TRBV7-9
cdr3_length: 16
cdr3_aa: CANNVQGDEVWETQYF

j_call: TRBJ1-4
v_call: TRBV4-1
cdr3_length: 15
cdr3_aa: CASSQEPGSNEKLFF

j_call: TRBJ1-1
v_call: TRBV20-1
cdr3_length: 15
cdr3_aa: CSARDFSGRYTEAFF

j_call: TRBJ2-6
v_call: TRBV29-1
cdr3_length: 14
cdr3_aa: CSVLASSGANVLTF

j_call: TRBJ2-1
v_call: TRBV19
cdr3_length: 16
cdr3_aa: CASSTWTGSAYNEQFF

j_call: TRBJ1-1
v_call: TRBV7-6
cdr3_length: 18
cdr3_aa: CANSYQEAPGQRNTEAFF

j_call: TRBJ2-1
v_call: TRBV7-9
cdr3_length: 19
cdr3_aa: CASSLELAGGSYSYNEQFF

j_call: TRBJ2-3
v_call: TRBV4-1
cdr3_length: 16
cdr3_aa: CASSRRDRGEPDTQYF

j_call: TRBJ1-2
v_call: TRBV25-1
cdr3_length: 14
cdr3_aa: CASSLGSDRYGYTF

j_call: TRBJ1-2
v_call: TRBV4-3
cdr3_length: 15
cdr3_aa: CASSRYREPNYGYTF

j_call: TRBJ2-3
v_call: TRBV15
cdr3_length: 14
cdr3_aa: CATSRKAGTDTQYF

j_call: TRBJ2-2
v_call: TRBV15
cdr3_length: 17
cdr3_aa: CATSRTTGARNAGELFF

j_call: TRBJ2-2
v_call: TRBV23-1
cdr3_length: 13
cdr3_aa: CASSHIAAGELFF

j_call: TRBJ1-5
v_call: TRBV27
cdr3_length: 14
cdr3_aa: CASSSWDSNQPQHF

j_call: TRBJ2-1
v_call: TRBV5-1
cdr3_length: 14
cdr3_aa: CASSLSGPNDEQFF

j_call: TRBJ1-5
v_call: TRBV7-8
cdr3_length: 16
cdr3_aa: CVSSLIRTGSNQPQHF

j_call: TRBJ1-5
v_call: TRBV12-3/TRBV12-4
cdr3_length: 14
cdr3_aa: CASRPGDSNQPQHF

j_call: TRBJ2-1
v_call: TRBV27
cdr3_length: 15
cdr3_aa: CASSSGTSGDNEQFF

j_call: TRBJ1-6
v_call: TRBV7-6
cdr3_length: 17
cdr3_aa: CASSLESRQGYNSPLHF

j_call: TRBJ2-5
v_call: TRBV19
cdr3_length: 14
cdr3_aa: CASSPWGYQETQYF